This TCR beta chain was identified in a study of blood T cell repertoires in COVID-19. J was trimmed by 2 bases and V by 5 bases; bases with no gene match: 10. From germline, CDR1 is SGHAT and CDR2 FQNNGV. This CDR3 region has 16 residues. Method: immunoSEQ multiplex PCR; TCRdb's copy keeps in-frame clones and lacks some. The table shows about 110,000 clones, with approximately 89% occurring only once. This receptor was obtained from a woman in her fifties or sixties with COVID-19, enrolled during active disease. Sequencing was performed on peripheral blood. The gene calls are TRBV11-2 and TRBJ1-2, with 8 bases identical to TRBD1. The CDR3 is CASSTRLRGRNYGYTF. The CDR3 coding sequence is TGTGCCAGCAGCACCCGGCTCAGGGGGCGAAACTATGGCTACACCTTC.